This T cell receptor (beta chain) was identified in a study of T cell repertoires in cytomegalovirus infection. Study observations and caveats: Frequencies of public TCR beta families were cumulated, and this identified carriers of CMV plus the relevant HLA.

Each CDR3 protein gets one entry after TCRdb re-called the reads with MiXCR. The table lists 300,000 to 400,000 distinct CDR3 sequences, about 28% of them singletons. This CDR3 spans 16 amino acids. Germline V lookup: CDR1 LNHNV, CDR2 YYDKDF (reference sequence). Unmatched junction bases numbered 9, after V lost 5 bases and J lost 2 bases. In its sample, this clonotype was seen a few times. Its antigen remains unidentified. The receptor comes from a human donor in good health (CMV status not recorded). Some clones in this sample may be carry-over from other donors' samples. The chain couples TRBV15 to TRBJ2-3; 8 bases map to TRBD1. The input for sequencing was cultured PBMCs, taken from culture after CMV antigen stimulation. The CDR3 region is CATSVWTGSLTDTQYF. CDR3 in DNA: TGTGCCACCAGCGTGTGGACAGGGTCACTCACAGATACGCAGTATTTT.